These 17 T cell receptor beta chains came from one sample sequenced in a study of T cells in Graves' hyperthyroidism and ophthalmopathy (dated by TCRdb to about 2019). The library was made by multiplex PCR. TCRdb records Illumina HiSeq 2000 as the sequencer. Amplification of TCR beta CDR3 regions was carried out from RNA transcripts. The TCR CDR3 was subjected to a first round of RT-PCR using the HTBI primer set and the Qiagen OneStep RT-PCR kit. TCRdb itself trimmed the public reads at Q25 with fastp, ran MiXCR and retained productive beta chains. When rows share a CDR3 protein, they turn into one entry using the most common DNA and genes. The sample contains 250,000 or so distinct CDR3 sequences, around 15% of them found a single time. Approximately 30% of the sample is in the top ten clones. The material sequenced was blood. The receptors were sampled from a woman aged 18-35 years with Graves' ophthalmopathy.

The sample holds many counts of this clonotype. The rearrangement joins TRBV30 to TRBJ2-1, with D possibly matching TRBD2 (6 bases). The CDR3 length is 12 residues. V lost 7 bases to trimming and J lost 1 base, with 8 bases between them. Germline-derived CDR1 and CDR2 are GTSNPN and SVGIG (reference sequence). The CDR3 region has the DNA TGTGCCTTAGGGACTTCCTACAATGAGCAGTTCTTC. It yields the protein CALGTSYNEQFF.

The gene calls are TRBV15 and TRBJ2-1, with 11 bases that match TRBD2. Germline loops: CDR1 LNHNV, CDR2 YYDKDF (reference sequence). This CDR3 region has 15 residues. Trimming removed 4 bases from V and 7 bases from J; junction bases left unmatched: 6. The chain's CDR3 is CATSTASGGNNEQFF. The CDR3 DNA follows: TGTGCCACCAGCACAGCTAGCGGGGGGAATAATGAGCAGTTCTTC.

V is TRBV19 and J is TRBJ1-2, with 8 bases lining up with TRBD1. This CDR3 is built from 13 residues. Germline V gene lookup returns CDR1 LNHDA and CDR2 SQIVND (reference sequence). V lost 7 bases to trimming and J lost 5 bases; unmatched junction nucleotides: 6. CDR3 residues: CASKNRGEYGYTF. The CDR3 nucleotides are TGTGCCAGTAAGAACAGGGGGGAGTATGGCTACACCTTC.

The sample holds many counts of this clonotype. V is TRBV5-5 and J is TRBJ2-7; the D gene is possibly TRBD1 (6 bases). The CDR3 totals 15 residues. CDR1 SGHKS and CDR2 YYEKEE come from the germline V gene (reference sequence). V was cut by 4 bases and J by 0 bases, with 14 bases left in between. CDR3 bases: TGTGCCAGCAGCCCCGTATTGGGGGCCTCCTACGAGCAGTACTTC. Its protein is CASSPVLGASYEQYF.

This clonotype was recorded a few times. The chain employs TRBV19 and TRBJ2-7, with TRBD1 as a possible D gene (6 bases). The CDR3 has 14 amino acids. The V end lost 5 bases, the J end lost 0 bases, and 11 bases lay between the germline ends. Germline CDR1 and CDR2: LNHDA and SQIVND (reference sequence). The CDR3 spells CASSDRYSSYEQYF. CDR3 bases: TGTGCCAGTAGTGACAGGTACAGCTCCTACGAGCAGTACTTC.

The chain combines TRBV28 with TRBJ1-5, with D unresolved. This CDR3 spans 12 amino acids. Germline V gene lookup returns CDR1 MDHEN and CDR2 SYDVKM. Trimming removed 7 bases at V and 9 bases at J, with 13 bases between. CDR3 residues: CASTPSRGPQHF. Here the CDR3 DNA reads TGTGCCAGCACCCCTAGTCGGGGGCCCCAGCATTTT.

This clonotype was detected many times. The CDR3 sequence is CSARRGGGMSEQFF. The DNA for the CDR3 is TGCAGTGCACGGCGGGGGGGGGGTATGAGTGAGCAGTTCTTC. The rearrangement uses TRBV20-1 and TRBJ2-1, with 9 bases identical to TRBD2. Germline V gives CDR1 DFQATT, CDR2 SNEGSKA (reference sequence). Trimming cost V 6 bases and J 9 bases; bases outside gene matches: 12. CDR3 length: 14 amino acids.

This clonotype occurred many times. V gene TRBV7-6 combines with J gene TRBJ2-5, with a possible D match to TRBD1 (5 bases). V lost 3 bases and J 2 bases, leaving 10 bases between the germline ends. From germline, CDR1 is SGHVS and CDR2 FNYEAQ. There are 14 residues in the CDR3. The CDR3 sequence: CASSFPTVQETQYF. In DNA, the CDR3 is TGTGCCAGCAGCTTCCCGACAGTACAAGAGACCCAGTACTTC.

In regard to this clonotype: A single base separates this from a much larger clone, so it may be a read error. The chain recombines TRBV7-9 with TRBJ1-1, with D possibly TRBD1 on 5 matching bases. The CDR3 length is 14 residues. Germline CDR1 and CDR2: SEHNR and FQNEAQ (reference sequence). Trimming stripped 5 bases from V and 4 bases from J, with 14 bases between. The CDR3 loop reads CASSILGGGTEAFF. The CDR3, as DNA: TGTGCCAGCAGCATTCTGGGGGGGGGCACTGAAGCTTTCTTT.

This clonotype came up many times. This chain links TRBV3-1 with TRBJ2-1, with TRBD2 matching 12 bases. V gave up 4 bases and J gave up 7 bases; unmatched junction bases: 11. Germline V gene data show CDR1 as LGHDT and CDR2 as YNNKEL (reference sequence). The length of the CDR3 is 17 residues. CDR3 sequence reads: CASSRTSGRPPRNEQFF. CDR3 bases: TGTGCCAGCAGCCGAACTAGCGGGAGGCCCCCGAGAAATGAGCAGTTCTTC.

This clonotype was counted many times. The chain joins TRBV20-1 to TRBJ1-5; TRBD1 might be the D (6 bases). CDR3 length: 14 residues. Germline lookup yields CDR1 DFQATT and CDR2 SNEGSKA (reference sequence). The V gene lost 2 bases and the J gene lost 6 bases, with 14 bases spanning the gap. In DNA form, the CDR3 reads TGCAGTGCTAGACAGGGGAGCAGGAGTCAGCCCCAGCATTTT. Protein sequence: CSARQGSRSQPQHF.

This clonotype was observed many times. This sequence joins TRBV6-1 and TRBJ1-2; no clear D. Deletions cut 4 bases from V and 4 bases from J, with 13 bases between. In germline, CDR1 is MNHNS, CDR2 SASEGT. The CDR3 length is 14 residues. The DNA for the CDR3 is TGTGCCAGCAGTGTGCAGGCGTTCGGCTATGGCTACACCTTC. Its translation: CASSVQAFGYGYTF.

This clonotype appeared many times. The chain carries TRBV5-1 and TRBJ2-7; no clear D. CDR3 length: 14 residues. V was clipped by 3 bases and J by 7 bases, with 17 bases between them. In germline, CDR1 is SGHRS, CDR2 YFSETQ. The CDR3 nucleotides are TGCGCCAGCAGCTCCCAGCCTGAAAATCGGGAGCAGTACTTC. Its protein product is CASSSQPENREQYF.

This clonotype is labeled medium-sized. The chain links TRBV28 to TRBJ2-5; 7 bases line up with TRBD2. Germline trimming cut 7 bases from V and 4 bases from J; bases unmatched to any gene: 6. The CDR3 has 13 residues. Germline V gene lookup returns CDR1 MDHEN and CDR2 SYDVKM. CDR3 sequence: CASTPSGGETQYF. The CDR3 bases are TGTGCCAGCACCCCTTCGGGGGGAGAGACCCAGTACTTC.

In this sample, this clonotype turned up many times. In nucleotides, the CDR3 is TGTGCCAGCAGTTTATTTTGGTCGCATAGAGGGGAGAGCTCCTACGAGCAGTACTTC. Translating gives CASSLFWSHRGESSYEQYF. The chain combines TRBV27 with TRBJ2-7; D possibly uses TRBD1 or TRBD2 (5 bases each). CDR1 and CDR2 (germline): MNHEY, SMNVEV (reference sequence). V lost 1 base and J lost 0, with 22 bases in between. The CDR3 is 19 amino acids.

Many counts were recorded for this clonotype. V is TRBV20-1 and J is TRBJ2-1; the D gene is possibly TRBD2 (5 bases). The CDR3 is 15 residues long. Germline V gene lookup returns CDR1 DFQATT and CDR2 SNEGSKA (reference sequence). Trimming stripped 2 bases from V and 3 bases from J, with 14 bases between. The CDR3 sequence: CSARSATINYNEQFF. The CDR3 coding sequence is TGCAGTGCTAGAAGTGCGACTATCAACTACAATGAGCAGTTCTTC.

This clonotype was seen ten or more times. The chain has TRBV20-1 and TRBJ2-1; D uncertain. The CDR3 consists of 13 residues. CDR1 and CDR2 from the germline V gene are DFQATT and SNEGSKA (reference sequence). V was shortened by 0 bases and J by 7 bases, with 10 bases between the two germline ends. This CDR3 is CSARDMTANEQFF. CDR3 bases: TGCAGTGCTAGAGATATGACGGCGAATGAGCAGTTCTTC.